The clone carrying this T cell receptor beta chain was counted only a few times. Its antigen is not identified. Each donor's status was that of a healthy bone marrow donor. The PCR ran on 60 Vbeta and 13 Jbeta primers. Data came from immunoSEQ multiplex PCR; TCRdb stores just in-frame clones and leaves some out. The sample lists roughly 100,000 clones, approximately 76% occurring once. The sample is drawn from a study of cytomegalovirus exposure and HLA in healthy donors. Whole-study results and caveats: TCR beta chain V- and J-gene trimming was linked, in a later analysis, to a missense variant in DCLRE1C. The study reported that TCR beta sequences accurately predicted HLA-A and HLA-B alleles in most subjects.

CDR3 length: 15 amino acids. Trimming took 1 base from V and 5 from J; bases not matched to a gene: 4. Germline lookup yields CDR1 SGHAT and CDR2 FQNNGV. Material for sequencing was PBMCs. The sequence was obtained from a man aged 35-49 years in good health and CMV-seropositive. The genes are TRBV11-2 and TRBJ2-5; TRBD2 aligns across 10 bases. Here the CDR3 DNA reads TGTGCCAGCAGCTTAGTAGGGACTAGCGCTGAGACCCAGTACTTC. Translation gives CASSLVGTSAETQYF. Complete variable domain (other parts from reference TRBV11-2 and TRBJ2-5): EAGVAQSPRYKIIEKRQSVAFWCNPISGHATLYWYQQILGQGPKLLIQFQNNGVVDDSQLPKDRFSAERLKGVDSTLKIQPAKLEDSAVYLCASSLVGTSAETQYFGPGTRLLVL.